A single T cell receptor (beta chain) is shown here with its context. What it binds is not known. Repertoires were generated with immunoSEQ multiplex PCR, while TCRdb's copy carries only in-frame clones and drops some. The profile covers about 160,000 clones, with around 90% appearing a single time and 4.4% taken by the ten largest. The V and J ends lost 7 bases and 8 bases respectively, with 20 bases between them. Germline loops: CDR1 SEHNR, CDR2 FQNEAQ (reference sequence). This CDR3 spans 15 amino acids. The data originate from a study of T cell responses to AZD1222 COVID-19 vaccine. Study-wide points: CD4 TCRs associated with vaccination spanned spike, dominating at 160-218 and 743-854. The sample set comprised mostly white British donors with more females, and clonal diversity was possibly underestimated. Rises in breadth and depth of Spike-specific TCRs came after two AZD1222 doses.

The starting material was peripheral blood, obtained on day 0 of MenACWY control vaccination. This sequence originates from an adult in good health. The rearrangement links TRBV7-9 to TRBJ1-4; D is unresolved. The CDR3: CASTLGHHPDEKLFF. The CDR3 region has the DNA TGTGCCAGCACCCTTGGGCACCATCCGGACGAAAAACTGTTTTTT.